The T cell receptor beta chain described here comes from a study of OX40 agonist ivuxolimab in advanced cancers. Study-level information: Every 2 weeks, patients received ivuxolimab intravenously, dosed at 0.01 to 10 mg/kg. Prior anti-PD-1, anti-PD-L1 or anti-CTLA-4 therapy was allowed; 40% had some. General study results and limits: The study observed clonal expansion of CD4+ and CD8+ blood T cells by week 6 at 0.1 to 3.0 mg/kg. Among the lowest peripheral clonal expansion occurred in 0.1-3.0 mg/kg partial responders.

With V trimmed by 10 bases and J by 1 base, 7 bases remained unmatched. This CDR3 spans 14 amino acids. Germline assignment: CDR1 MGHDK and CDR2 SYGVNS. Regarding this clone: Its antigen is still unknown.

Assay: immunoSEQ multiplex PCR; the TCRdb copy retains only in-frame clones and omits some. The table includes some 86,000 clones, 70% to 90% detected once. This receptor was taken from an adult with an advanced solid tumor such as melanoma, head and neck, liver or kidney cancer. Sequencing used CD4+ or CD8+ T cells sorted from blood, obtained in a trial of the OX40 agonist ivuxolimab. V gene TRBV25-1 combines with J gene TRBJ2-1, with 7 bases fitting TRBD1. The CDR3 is CATYRQGSYNEQFF. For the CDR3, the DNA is TGTGCCACCTACCGACAGGGTTCCTACAATGAGCAGTTCTTC. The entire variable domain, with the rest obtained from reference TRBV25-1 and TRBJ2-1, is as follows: EADIYQTPRYLVIGTGKKITLECSQTMGHDKMYWYQQDPGMELHLIHYSYGVNSTEKGDLSSESTVSRIRTEHFPLTLESARPSHTSQYLCATYRQGSYNEQFFGPGTRLTVL.